The subject of this entry is one T cell receptor beta chain. This CDR3 has 20 amino acids. CDR1 MNHGY and CDR2 SAAAGT come from the germline V gene. Trimming removed 6 bases from V and 3 bases from J, with 32 bases in between. This sample is drawn from a study of blood T cell repertoires in COVID-19. Study details: Italy, Spain and the United States were the sources of the convalescent and acute COVID-19 samples.

In the study's own analysis: Estimation of nucleated cell counts relied on the amplification of reference gene primers. Repertoires were generated with immunoSEQ multiplex PCR, while TCRdb's copy carries only in-frame clones and drops some. Clone size and V and J calls were adopted from that table, with D and trimming inferred from the DNA. Altogether around 270,000 clones are present, more than 85% being singletons, with the ten largest covering approximately 2.5%. Enrolment of Seattle patients took place during active infection, and they were followed longitudinally. The chain is built from TRBV6-8 and TRBJ1-2; a weak D match, TRBD1 (5 bases). This TCR derives from a person aged 18-29 years with COVID-19, enrolled during active disease. The material sequenced was peripheral blood. CDR3 sequence: CASRDDMPAEGRWGDYGYTF. Here the CDR3 DNA reads TGTGCCAGCAGGGATGATATGCCCGCGGAGGGGCGCTGGGGGGACTATGGCTACACCTTC.